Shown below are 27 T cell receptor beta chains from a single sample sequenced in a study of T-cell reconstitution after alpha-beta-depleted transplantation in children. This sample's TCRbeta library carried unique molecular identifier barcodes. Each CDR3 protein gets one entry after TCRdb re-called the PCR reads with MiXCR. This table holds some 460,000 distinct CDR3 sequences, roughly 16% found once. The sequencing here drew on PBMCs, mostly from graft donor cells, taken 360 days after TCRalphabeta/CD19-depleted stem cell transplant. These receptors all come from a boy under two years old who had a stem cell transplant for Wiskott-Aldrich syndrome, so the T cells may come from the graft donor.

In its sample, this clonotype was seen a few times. The CDR3 loop reads CATSGRGTQYF. In nucleotides, the CDR3 is TGTGCCACCAGCGGCCGAGGGACCCAGTACTTC. The chain carries TRBV15 and TRBJ2-5; D gene uncertain. The germline CDR1 and CDR2 sequences are LNHNV and YYDKDF (reference sequence). V was clipped by 5 bases and J by 7 bases, with 8 bases between them. This CDR3 region has 11 residues.

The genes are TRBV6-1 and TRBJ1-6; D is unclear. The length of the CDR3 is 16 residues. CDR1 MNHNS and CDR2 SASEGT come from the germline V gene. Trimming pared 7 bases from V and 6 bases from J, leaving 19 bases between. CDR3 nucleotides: TGTGCCAGCAAGGGTTTTTCGTTGAGAAGTAATTCACCCCTCCACTTT. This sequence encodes CASKGFSLRSNSPLHF.

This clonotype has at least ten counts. The CDR3 region is CASSQGGQRNTEAFF. The DNA for the CDR3 is TGTGCCAGCAGCCAAGGGGGACAGAGGAACACTGAAGCTTTCTTT. The chain couples TRBV4-2 to TRBJ1-1; TRBD1 aligns across 7 bases. The CDR3 is 15 amino acids. CDR1 and CDR2 (germline): LGHNA, YNFKEQ. Trimming at V came to 1 base and at J to 1 base, leaving 3 bases not matched to a gene.

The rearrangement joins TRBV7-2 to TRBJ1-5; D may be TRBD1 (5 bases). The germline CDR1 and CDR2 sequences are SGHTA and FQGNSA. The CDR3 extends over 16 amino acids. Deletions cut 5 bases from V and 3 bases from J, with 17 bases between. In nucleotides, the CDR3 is TGTGCCAGCAGCCCGACCGACAGATCAGTCAATCAGCCCCAGCATTTT. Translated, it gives CASSPTDRSVNQPQHF.

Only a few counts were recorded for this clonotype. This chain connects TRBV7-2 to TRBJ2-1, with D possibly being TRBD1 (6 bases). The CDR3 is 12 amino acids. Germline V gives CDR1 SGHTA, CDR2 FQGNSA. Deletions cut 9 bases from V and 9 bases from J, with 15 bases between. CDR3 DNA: TGTGCCAGTTCAGGGGTACGGGGTGAGCAGTTCTTC. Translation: CASSGVRGEQFF.

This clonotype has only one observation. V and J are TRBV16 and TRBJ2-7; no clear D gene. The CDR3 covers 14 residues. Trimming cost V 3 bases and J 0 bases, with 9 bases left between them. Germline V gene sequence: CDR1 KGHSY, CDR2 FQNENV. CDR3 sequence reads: CASSQYSASYEQYF. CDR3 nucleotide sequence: TGTGCCAGCAGCCAGTACAGCGCCTCCTACGAGCAGTACTTC.

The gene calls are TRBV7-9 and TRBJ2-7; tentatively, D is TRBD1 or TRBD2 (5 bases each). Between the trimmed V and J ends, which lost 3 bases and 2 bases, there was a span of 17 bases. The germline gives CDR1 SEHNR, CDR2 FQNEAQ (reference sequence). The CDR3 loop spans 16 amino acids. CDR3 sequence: CASSFDPGTVTYEQYF. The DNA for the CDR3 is TGTGCCAGCAGCTTTGATCCCGGGACGGTTACCTACGAGCAGTACTTC. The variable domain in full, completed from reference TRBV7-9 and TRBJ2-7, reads DTGVSQNPRHKITKRGQNVTFRCDPISEHNRLYWYRQTLGQGPEFLTYFQNEAQLEKSRLLSDRFSAERPKGSFSTLEIQRTEQGDSAMYLCASSFDPGTVTYEQYFGPGTRLTVT.

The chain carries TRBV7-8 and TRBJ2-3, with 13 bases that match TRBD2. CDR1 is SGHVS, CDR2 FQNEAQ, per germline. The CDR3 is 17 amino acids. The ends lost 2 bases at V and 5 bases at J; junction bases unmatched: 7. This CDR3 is CASSLRGLAGAVDTQYF. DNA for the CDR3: TGTGCCAGCAGCTTACGCGGACTAGCGGGAGCAGTAGATACGCAGTATTTT.

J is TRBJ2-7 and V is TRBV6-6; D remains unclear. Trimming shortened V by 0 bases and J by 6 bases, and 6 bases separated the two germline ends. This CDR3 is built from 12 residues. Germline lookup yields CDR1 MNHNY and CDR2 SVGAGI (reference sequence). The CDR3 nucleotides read TGTGCCAGCAGTTACTCAGGCTTCGAGCAGTACTTC. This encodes CASSYSGFEQYF.

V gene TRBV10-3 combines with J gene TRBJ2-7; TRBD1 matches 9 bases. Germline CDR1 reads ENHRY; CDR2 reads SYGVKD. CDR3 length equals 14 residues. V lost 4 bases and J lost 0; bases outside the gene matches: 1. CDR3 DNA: TGTGCCATCAGTGGACAGGGGGTCTCCTACGAGCAGTACTTC. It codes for CAISGQGVSYEQYF.

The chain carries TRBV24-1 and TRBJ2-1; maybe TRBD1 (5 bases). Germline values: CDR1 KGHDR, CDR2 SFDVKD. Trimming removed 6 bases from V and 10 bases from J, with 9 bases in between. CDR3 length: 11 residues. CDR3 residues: CATSQGVEQFF. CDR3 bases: TGTGCCACCAGTCAAGGGGTCGAGCAGTTCTTC.

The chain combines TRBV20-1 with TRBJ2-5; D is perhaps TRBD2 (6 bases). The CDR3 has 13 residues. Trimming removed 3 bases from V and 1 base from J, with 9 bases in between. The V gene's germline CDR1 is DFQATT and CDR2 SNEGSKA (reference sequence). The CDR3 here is CSARRGSQETQYF. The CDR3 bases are TGCAGTGCTAGGCGGGGTTCCCAAGAGACCCAGTACTTC.

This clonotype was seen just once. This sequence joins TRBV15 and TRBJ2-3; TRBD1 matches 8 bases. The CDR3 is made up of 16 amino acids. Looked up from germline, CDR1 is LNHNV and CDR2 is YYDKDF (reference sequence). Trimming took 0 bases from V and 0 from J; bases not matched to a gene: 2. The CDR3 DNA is TGTGCCACCAGCAGAGATCAGGGGGCGAGCACAGATACGCAGTATTTT. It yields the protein CATSRDQGASTDTQYF.

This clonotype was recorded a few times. CDR3 nucleotide sequence: TGCAGCGTTGAGATTGGCACTAGCCGGTTCTTC. Its protein is CSVEIGTSRFF. J is TRBJ2-1 and V is TRBV29-1, with a tentative D call TRBD2 (6 bases). The CDR3 totals 11 residues. CDR1 SQVTM and CDR2 ANQGSEA come from the germline V gene. V gave up 3 bases and J gave up 15 bases, with 15 bases separating them.

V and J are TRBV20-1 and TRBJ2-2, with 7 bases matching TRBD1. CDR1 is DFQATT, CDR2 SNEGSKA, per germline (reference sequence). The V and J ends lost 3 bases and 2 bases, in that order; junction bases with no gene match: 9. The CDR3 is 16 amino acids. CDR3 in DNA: TGCAGTGCTAGGGCCGGGACAGTCACTAACACCGGGGAGCTGTTTTTT. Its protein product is CSARAGTVTNTGELFF.

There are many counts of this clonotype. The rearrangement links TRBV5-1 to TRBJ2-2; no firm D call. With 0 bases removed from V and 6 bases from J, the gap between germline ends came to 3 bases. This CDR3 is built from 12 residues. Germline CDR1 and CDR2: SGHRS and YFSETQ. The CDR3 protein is CASSLASGELFF. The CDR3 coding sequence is TGCGCCAGCAGCTTGGCGTCCGGGGAGCTGTTTTTT.

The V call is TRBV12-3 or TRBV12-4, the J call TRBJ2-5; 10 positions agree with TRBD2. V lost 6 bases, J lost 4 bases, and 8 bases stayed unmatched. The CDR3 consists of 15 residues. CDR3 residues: CASSRTSGNRETQYF. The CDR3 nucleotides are TGTGCCAGCAGCCGGACTAGCGGCAATAGAGAGACCCAGTACTTC.

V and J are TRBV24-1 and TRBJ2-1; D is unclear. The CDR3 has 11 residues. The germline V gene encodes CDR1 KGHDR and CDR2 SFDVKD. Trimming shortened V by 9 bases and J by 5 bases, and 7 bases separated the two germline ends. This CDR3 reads CATHSNNEQFF. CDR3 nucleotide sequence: TGTGCCACCCACAGCAACAATGAGCAGTTCTTC.

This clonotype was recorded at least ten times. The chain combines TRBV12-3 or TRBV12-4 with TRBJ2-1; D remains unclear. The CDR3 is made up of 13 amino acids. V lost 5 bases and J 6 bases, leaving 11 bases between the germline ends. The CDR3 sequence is CASSPTGPNEQFF. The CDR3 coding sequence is TGTGCCAGCAGTCCGACCGGACCCAATGAGCAGTTCTTC.

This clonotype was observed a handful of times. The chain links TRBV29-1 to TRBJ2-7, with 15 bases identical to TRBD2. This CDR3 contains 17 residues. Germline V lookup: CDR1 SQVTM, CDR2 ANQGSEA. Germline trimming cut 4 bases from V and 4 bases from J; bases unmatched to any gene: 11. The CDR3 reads CSVVQRTSGRDPYEQYF. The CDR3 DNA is TGCAGCGTTGTACAGCGGACTAGCGGGAGGGACCCTTACGAGCAGTACTTC.

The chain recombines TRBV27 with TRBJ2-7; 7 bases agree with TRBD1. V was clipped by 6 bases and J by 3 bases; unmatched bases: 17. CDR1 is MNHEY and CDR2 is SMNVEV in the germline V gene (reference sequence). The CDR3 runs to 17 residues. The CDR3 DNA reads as TGTGCCAGCAGCAAATTATTCCGACAGGGCAATCTCTACGAGCAGTACTTC. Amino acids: CASSKLFRQGNLYEQYF.

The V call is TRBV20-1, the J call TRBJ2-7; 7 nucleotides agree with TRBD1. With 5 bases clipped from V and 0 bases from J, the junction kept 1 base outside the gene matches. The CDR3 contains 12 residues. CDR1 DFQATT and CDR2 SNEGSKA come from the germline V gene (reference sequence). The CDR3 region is CSARQGSYEQYF. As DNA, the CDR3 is TGCAGTGCTCGACAGGGCTCCTACGAGCAGTACTTC.

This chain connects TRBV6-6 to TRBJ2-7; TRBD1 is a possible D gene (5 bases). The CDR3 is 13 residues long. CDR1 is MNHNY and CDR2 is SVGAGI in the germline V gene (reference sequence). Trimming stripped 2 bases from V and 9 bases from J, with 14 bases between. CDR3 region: CASSYGQGLGQYF. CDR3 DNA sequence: TGTGCCAGCAGTTACGGGCAGGGTTTAGGGCAGTACTTC.

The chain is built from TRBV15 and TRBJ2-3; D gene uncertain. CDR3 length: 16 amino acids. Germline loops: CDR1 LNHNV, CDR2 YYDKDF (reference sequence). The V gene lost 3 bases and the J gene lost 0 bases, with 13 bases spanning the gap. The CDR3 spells CATSRGSDPSTDTQYF. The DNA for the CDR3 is TGTGCCACCAGCAGGGGCTCAGACCCTAGCACAGATACGCAGTATTTT.

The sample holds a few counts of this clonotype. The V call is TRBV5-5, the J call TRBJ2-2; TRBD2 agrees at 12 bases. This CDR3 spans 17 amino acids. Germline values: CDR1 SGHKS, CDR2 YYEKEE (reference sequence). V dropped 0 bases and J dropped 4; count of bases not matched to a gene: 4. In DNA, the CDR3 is TGTGCCAGCAGCTTGGCCTCTAGCGGGAGGGGCACCGGGGAGCTGTTTTTT. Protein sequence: CASSLASSGRGTGELFF.

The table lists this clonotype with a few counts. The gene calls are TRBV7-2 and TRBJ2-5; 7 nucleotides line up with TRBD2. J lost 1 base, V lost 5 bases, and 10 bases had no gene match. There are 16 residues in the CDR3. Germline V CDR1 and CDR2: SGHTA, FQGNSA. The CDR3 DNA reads TGTGCCAGCAGCATCTCTTTGCTAGCGGTCCAAGAGACCCAGTACTTC. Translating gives CASSISLLAVQETQYF.

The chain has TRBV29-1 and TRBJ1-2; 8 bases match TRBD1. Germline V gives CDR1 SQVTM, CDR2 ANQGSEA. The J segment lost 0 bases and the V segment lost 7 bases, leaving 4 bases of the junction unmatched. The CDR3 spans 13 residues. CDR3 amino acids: CSAADRANYGYTF. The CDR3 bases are TGCAGCGCCGCGGACAGGGCTAACTATGGCTACACCTTC.